This T cell receptor beta chain was sequenced in a study of control samples from healthy donors and cancer patients. Germline CDR1 and CDR2: SGHAT and FQNNGV. V lost 1 base to trimming and J lost 0 bases, with 7 bases between them. The CDR3 has 15 residues. Generated by immunoSEQ multiplex PCR, the TCRdb table keeps only in-frame clones and is missing some. The sample has approximately 100,000 clones, about 89% seen once; the top ten hold approximately 21%. Sequencing was performed on blood. The receptor was isolated from a man in his thirties or forties in good health. The V call is TRBV11-2, the J call TRBJ2-1; no firm D call. This CDR3 reads CASSLGGSSYNEQFF. As DNA, the CDR3 is TGTGCCAGCAGCTTAGGGGGAAGCTCCTACAATGAGCAGTTCTTC.